The 16 T cell receptor beta chains below all came from one sample that was sequenced in a study of neoadjuvant nivolumab and ipilimumab in lung cancer. Sequenced by immunoSEQ multiplex PCR; TCRdb stores in-frame clones only, minus some. The data hold approximately 40,000 clones, with 89% observed a single time. The sample consisted of peripheral blood, taken before neoadjuvant nivolumab, alone or with ipilimumab. The source of these receptors is an adult with non-small cell lung cancer.

V usage is TRBV13 and J usage is TRBJ2-3; 9 bases are shared with TRBD2. Looked up from germline, CDR1 is PRHDT and CDR2 is FYEKMQ (reference sequence). This CDR3 is 16 amino acids long. Trimming at V came to 5 bases and at J to 0 bases, leaving 6 bases not matched to a gene. The DNA of the CDR3 is TGTGCCAGCAGCCCGGGGCGGGGGGGAAGCACAGATACGCAGTATTTT. This sequence encodes CASSPGRGGSTDTQYF.

The rearrangement links TRBV2 to TRBJ1-2, with a possible D match to TRBD1 (5 bases). The ends were cut back, 3 bases at V and 14 bases at J, with 22 bases in the middle. CDR3 length equals 14 residues. Per germline, CDR1 SNHLY and CDR2 FYNNEI. The CDR3 reads CASSDLSDSLSVTF. In DNA form, the CDR3 reads TGTGCCAGCAGTGACCTATCAGACAGCCTCTCCGTTACCTTC.

The chain has TRBV29-1 and TRBJ2-2; 8 bases align to TRBD1. V trimming: 4 bases; J trimming: 7 bases; junction bases outside the gene matches: 2. The germline CDR1 and CDR2 sequences are SQVTM and ANQGSEA. CDR3 length: 12 residues. The CDR3 sequence: CSVGQGHGELFF. The CDR3 region has the DNA TGCAGCGTTGGACAGGGGCACGGGGAGCTGTTTTTT.

The V and J genes are TRBV28 and TRBJ1-1; D remains unclear. This CDR3 has 15 amino acids. The germline V gene encodes CDR1 MDHEN and CDR2 SYDVKM. V shed 6 bases and J shed 1 base, with 15 bases lying between them. CDR3 coding DNA: TGTGCCAGCAGCCCGTCGAGGCGGCCGAACACTGAAGCTTTCTTT. As protein: CASSPSRRPNTEAFF.

V is TRBV9 and J is TRBJ2-3, with 9 positions matching TRBD2. With V trimmed by 0 bases and J by 1 base, 3 bases remained unmatched. This CDR3 has 16 residues. CDR1 SGDLS and CDR2 YYNGEE come from the germline V gene. The CDR3 protein is CASSVASSGGTDTQYF. As DNA, the CDR3 is TGTGCCAGCAGCGTAGCTTCTAGCGGGGGCACAGATACGCAGTATTTT.

This sequence joins TRBV5-1 and TRBJ2-5; 7 nucleotides line up with TRBD2. J lost 4 bases, V lost 2 bases, and 14 bases had no gene match. The CDR3 covers 17 residues. CDR1 and CDR2 (germline): SGHRS, YFSETQ. The CDR3 reads CASSLTLRTGGGETQYF. In DNA, the CDR3 is TGCGCCAGCAGCTTAACCCTCAGGACGGGGGGAGGAGAGACCCAGTACTTC.

The rearrangement joins TRBV4-1 to TRBJ2-7; TRBD2 matches at 9 bases. V shed 0 bases, J shed 6 bases, and the junction held 6 bases outside the gene matches. The CDR3 length is 15 residues. Per germline, CDR1 MGHRA and CDR2 YSYEKL. CDR3 residues: CASSQEVAGATEQYF. CDR3 nucleotide sequence: TGCGCCAGCAGCCAAGAGGTAGCGGGAGCTACCGAGCAGTACTTC.

V is TRBV7-2 and J is TRBJ2-1; 7 bases fit TRBD2. Trimming at V came to 1 base and at J to 10 bases, leaving 10 bases not matched to a gene. CDR3 size: 15 residues. Germline V gives CDR1 SGHTA, CDR2 FQGNSA. This CDR3 is CASSLVGAGAGEQFF. For the CDR3, the DNA is TGTGCCAGCAGCTTAGTTGGTGCGGGAGCTGGCGAGCAGTTCTTC.

This chain joins TRBV7-6 and TRBJ2-3; D uncertain. The germline V gene has CDR1 SGHVS and CDR2 FNYEAQ. The CDR3 spans 15 residues. The V and J ends lost 1 base and 0 bases respectively, with 8 bases between them. The CDR3 DNA reads TGTGCCAGCAGCTTAGTCTTGGACAGCACAGATACGCAGTATTTT. Its translation is CASSLVLDSTDTQYF.

The V call is TRBV5-1, the J call TRBJ2-5; D is tentatively TRBD1 or TRBD2 (5 bases each). The CDR3 contains 16 residues. Trimming cost V 2 bases and J 2 bases, with 16 bases left between them. Per germline, CDR1 SGHRS and CDR2 YFSETQ. The CDR3 region is CASSFQERGLQETQYF. In DNA, the CDR3 is TGCGCCAGCAGCTTTCAGGAACGGGGCCTACAAGAGACCCAGTACTTC.

J is TRBJ1-5 and V is TRBV15; 8 bases agree with TRBD1. CDR3 length equals 13 residues. Germline-derived CDR1 and CDR2 are LNHNV and YYDKDF (reference sequence). With 4 bases clipped from V and 7 bases from J, the junction kept 3 bases outside the gene matches. CDR3 loop: CATSTQGAQPQHF. CDR3 bases: TGTGCCACCAGCACCCAGGGGGCCCAGCCCCAGCATTTT.

The chain links TRBV7-9 to TRBJ2-2, with 8 bases fitting TRBD2. This CDR3 has 18 residues. V was pared by 5 bases and J by 6 bases, with 17 bases of the junction left unmatched. The germline gives CDR1 SEHNR, CDR2 FQNEAQ (reference sequence). The CDR3 sequence is CASSPPGLVKESAGELFF. The CDR3 DNA sequence: TGTGCCAGCAGCCCACCGGGACTAGTGAAGGAGTCCGCCGGGGAGCTGTTTTTT.

The chain employs TRBV27 and TRBJ2-2, with 8 bases matching TRBD1. Unmatched junction bases numbered 14, after V lost 5 bases and J lost 3 bases. Germline CDR1 reads MNHEY; CDR2 reads SMNVEV (reference sequence). This CDR3 region has 18 residues. The CDR3 loop reads CASSPGQVWSRDTGELFF. CDR3 coding DNA: TGTGCCAGCAGTCCGGGACAGGTCTGGTCGAGGGACACCGGGGAGCTGTTTTTT.

V gene TRBV18 combines with J gene TRBJ2-3; TRBD1 agrees at 8 bases. Germline V gene lookup returns CDR1 KGHSH and CDR2 LQKENI. V shed 6 bases and J 2 bases; nucleotides not matched to a gene: 7. The CDR3 has 15 residues. The CDR3, as DNA: TGTGCCAGCTCGCCCTGGACAGGGAACACAGATACGCAGTATTTT. Translation gives CASSPWTGNTDTQYF.

This rearrangement joins TRBV2 to TRBJ1-5; D is unresolved. Germline CDR1 and CDR2: SNHLY and FYNNEI. The V gene lost 2 bases and the J gene lost 7 bases, with 21 bases spanning the gap. The CDR3 has 17 amino acids. The CDR3 nucleotides are TGTGCCAGCAGTGAATCAGATGTACTTTGGGCAGCCCAGCCCCAGCATTTT. Its translation: CASSESDVLWAAQPQHF.

The chain employs TRBV4-2 and TRBJ1-3, with D unresolved. The CDR3 contains 16 residues. Trimming removed 1 base from V and 0 bases from J, with 10 bases in between. Germline V gives CDR1 LGHNA, CDR2 YNFKEQ. The CDR3 nucleotides are TGTGCCAGCAGCCAAGGGGTGGTGAACTCTGGAAACACCATATATTTT. Translated, it gives CASSQGVVNSGNTIYF.